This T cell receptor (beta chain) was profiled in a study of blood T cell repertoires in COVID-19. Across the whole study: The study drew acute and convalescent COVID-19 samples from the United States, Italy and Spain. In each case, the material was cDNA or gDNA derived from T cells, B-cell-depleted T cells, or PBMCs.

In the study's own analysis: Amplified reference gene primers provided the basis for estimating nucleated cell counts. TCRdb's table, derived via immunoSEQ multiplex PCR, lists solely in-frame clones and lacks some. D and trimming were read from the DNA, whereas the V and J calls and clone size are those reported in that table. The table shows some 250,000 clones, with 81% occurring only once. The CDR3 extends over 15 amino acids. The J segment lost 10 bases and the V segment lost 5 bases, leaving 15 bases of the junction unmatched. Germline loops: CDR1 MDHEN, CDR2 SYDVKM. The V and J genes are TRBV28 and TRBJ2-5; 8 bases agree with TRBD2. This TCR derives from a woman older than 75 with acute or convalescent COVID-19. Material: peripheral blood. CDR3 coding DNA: TGTGCCAGCAGTCCCGCCTTAGCGGGGCTAGATTACCAGTACTTC. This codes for CASSPALAGLDYQYF.